These 32 T cell receptor beta chains originate from one sample sequenced in a study of beta chain features in type 1 diabetes. The sequenced template was cDNA made from the entire isolated RNA. Measured with immunoSEQ multiplex PCR; TCRdb has only the in-frame clones, and not every one. The table has 350,000 or so clones, roughly a fifth seen once. The sample consisted of naive CD4+ T cells from blood. The origin of the receptors is a woman between 18 and 29 years old in good health.

This chain joins TRBV5-1 and TRBJ2-7, with a weak D call TRBD2 (6 bases). The V gene's germline CDR1 is SGHRS and CDR2 YFSETQ. The V and J ends lost 4 bases and 1 base respectively, with 21 bases between them. The CDR3 extends over 17 amino acids. Here the CDR3 DNA reads TGCGCCAGCAGCGTTAAGCCCGTAGCGGACTTTTCCTACGAGCAGTACTTC. It yields the protein CASSVKPVADFSYEQYF.

This clone was counted a few times. V usage is TRBV4-1 and J usage is TRBJ2-1; D is possibly TRBD1 (5 bases). CDR1 and CDR2 from the germline V gene are MGHRA and YSYEKL. The CDR3 is 16 residues long. Trimming took 3 bases from V and 7 from J, leaving 19 bases between them. The CDR3 DNA sequence: TGCGCCAGCAGCCAGCCAGGCAGGGTCCCTAGAAATGAGCAGTTCTTC. The encoded protein is CASSQPGRVPRNEQFF.

This clone was found a few times. This chain connects TRBV18 to TRBJ2-3, with 7 nucleotides matching TRBD2. The CDR3 is 17 amino acids. The germline CDR1 and CDR2 sequences are KGHSH and LQKENI. The V gene end was trimmed by 3 bases and the J gene end by 0 bases; junction bases not matched to a gene: 9. In DNA form, the CDR3 reads TGTGCCAGCTCACCTCGGGCTAGCGGAGGGAGCACAGATACGCAGTATTTT. It yields the protein CASSPRASGGSTDTQYF.

The genes are TRBV30 and TRBJ2-6; D unclear. Trimming stripped 5 bases from V and 4 bases from J, with 9 bases between. This CDR3 region has 13 residues. In germline, CDR1 is GTSNPN, CDR2 SVGIG (reference sequence). For the CDR3, the DNA is TGTGCCTGGGCAAAAACAGGGGCCAACGTCCTGACTTTC. As protein: CAWAKTGANVLTF. The entire variable domain, with the rest obtained from reference TRBV30 and TRBJ2-6, is as follows: SQTIHQWPATLVQPVGSPLSLECTVEGTSNPNLYWYRQAAGRGLQLLFYSVGIGQISSEVPQNLSASRPQDRQFILSSKKLLLSDSGFYLCAWAKTGANVLTFGAGSRLTVL.

The chain carries TRBV7-3 and TRBJ2-3; D may be TRBD1 (6 bases). There are 14 residues in the CDR3. V dropped 5 bases and J dropped 2 bases, with 11 bases sitting between them. The germline V gene encodes CDR1 SGHTA and CDR2 FQGTGA. The CDR3 sequence: CASSPGQLTDTQYF. DNA for the CDR3: TGTGCCAGCAGCCCTGGACAGCTCACAGATACGCAGTATTTT.

This clone was counted between two and nine times. The rearrangement uses TRBV19 and TRBJ1-5; TRBD1 matches 8 bases. This CDR3 has 15 residues. Looked up from germline, CDR1 is LNHDA and CDR2 is SQIVND (reference sequence). J was trimmed by 6 bases and V by 1 base; bases with no gene match: 5. The CDR3 spells CASSIAAGGGQPQHF. The CDR3 DNA follows: TGTGCCAGTAGTATAGCAGCAGGGGGCGGTCAGCCCCAGCATTTT.

The rearrangement joins TRBV11-2 to TRBJ1-1; D remains unclear. Germline values: CDR1 SGHAT, CDR2 FQNNGV. V lost 1 base and J 1 base, leaving 7 bases between the germline ends. The CDR3 has 14 residues. CDR3 sequence reads: CASSLVSRNTEAFF. CDR3 DNA sequence: TGTGCCAGCAGCTTAGTTTCGAGGAACACTGAAGCTTTCTTT.

This sequence joins TRBV6-6 and TRBJ1-4, with 11 nucleotides matching TRBD1. Unmatched junction bases numbered 7, after V lost 5 bases and J lost 8 bases. This CDR3 contains 15 residues. Germline-derived CDR1 and CDR2 are MNHNY and SVGAGI (reference sequence). DNA for the CDR3: TGTGCCAGCAGTCAGGTGGACAGGGGGCTGGAAAAACTGTTTTTT. Translating it yields CASSQVDRGLEKLFF.

This clone has just a few counts. The rearrangement uses TRBV7-9 and TRBJ2-7, with D possibly matching TRBD1 (5 bases). CDR3 size: 14 residues. Germline V lookup: CDR1 SEHNR, CDR2 FQNEAQ (reference sequence). V lost 10 bases, J lost 5 bases, and 21 bases lay in between. The CDR3 DNA reads as TGTGCCACCCGTCGTGGGGCTGGTGGAGACGAGCAGTACTTC. Residues: CATRRGAGGDEQYF.

This clone turned up a few times. The rearrangement joins TRBV27 to TRBJ1-2; D is unresolved. V lost 10 bases and J lost 1, with 13 bases in between. This CDR3 is 13 amino acids long. In germline, CDR1 is MNHEY, CDR2 SMNVEV (reference sequence). CDR3 sequence: CAIRPSGNYGYTF. The CDR3 region has the DNA TGTGCCATCCGCCCGTCGGGTAACTATGGCTACACCTTC.

The CDR3 reads CASSQPASDDEQFF. The CDR3 nucleotides read TGTGCCAGCAGCCAGCCGGCTAGCGATGATGAGCAGTTCTTC. The chain recombines TRBV4-2 with TRBJ2-1; D perhaps matches TRBD2 (6 bases). This CDR3 has 14 amino acids. Trimming took off 3 bases at V and 8 bases at J, with 14 bases between the two ends. The germline V gene has CDR1 LGHNA and CDR2 YNFKEQ.

V and J are TRBV18 and TRBJ2-7; 10 bases are a match to TRBD1. The germline V gene encodes CDR1 KGHSH and CDR2 LQKENI. The ends lost 3 bases at V and 4 bases at J; junction bases unmatched: 12. The CDR3 is 17 amino acids. Written as DNA, the CDR3 is TGTGCCAGCTCACCCGCCGCTGGGACAGGGGTAGGGTACGAGCAGTACTTC. The encoded protein is CASSPAAGTGVGYEQYF. The whole variable domain, remainder taken from reference TRBV18 and TRBJ2-7, is NAGVMQNPRHLVRRRGQEARLRCSPMKGHSHVYWYRQLPEEGLKFMVYLQKENIIDESGMPKERFSAEFPKEGPSILRIQQVVRGDSAAYFCASSPAAGTGVGYEQYFGPGTRLTVT.

CDR3 region: CASSEGRGITEAFF. The CDR3 DNA reads TGTGCCAGCAGTGAAGGTCGGGGGATCACTGAAGCTTTCTTT. This rearrangement joins TRBV6-1 to TRBJ1-1; TRBD1 is a possible D gene (5 bases). Trimming took 1 base from V and 4 from J, leaving 10 bases between them. CDR3 length: 14 residues. Germline CDR1 MNHNS, CDR2 SASEGT.

The sample holds a few counts of this clone. The J gene is TRBJ2-3, the V gene TRBV2; TRBD2 matches 10 bases. The trim removed 6 bases at V and 1 base at J, leaving 7 bases unmatched. Germline CDR1 SNHLY, CDR2 FYNNEI. This CDR3 contains 16 residues. In nucleotides, the CDR3 is TGTGCCAGCAGAAAGAGAACTAGCGGGGGCACAGATACGCAGTATTTT. Translated, it gives CASRKRTSGGTDTQYF.

This chain connects TRBV30 to TRBJ1-1; the D is unclear. Germline CDR1 GTSNPN, CDR2 SVGIG (reference sequence). V was clipped by 5 bases and J by 0 bases, with 13 bases between them. The CDR3 loop spans 14 amino acids. In DNA form, the CDR3 reads TGTGCCTGGGGCTACAGCCCAATGAACACTGAAGCTTTCTTT. It encodes CAWGYSPMNTEAFF. Supplemented by reference TRBV30 and TRBJ1-1, the full variable domain reads SQTIHQWPATLVQPVGSPLSLECTVEGTSNPNLYWYRQAAGRGLQLLFYSVGIGQISSEVPQNLSASRPQDRQFILSSKKLLLSDSGFYLCAWGYSPMNTEAFFGQGTRLTVV.

This rearrangement joins TRBV5-1 to TRBJ2-1, with 13 bases fitting TRBD2. J gave up 5 bases and V 4 bases, and 0 bases lay outside the gene matches. Germline V lookup: CDR1 SGHRS, CDR2 YFSETQ. The CDR3 has 14 amino acids. The CDR3 DNA follows: TGCGCCAGCAGCGGGACTAGCGGGGACAATGAGCAGTTCTTC. This translates into CASSGTSGDNEQFF.

There are a few counts of this clone. This chain joins TRBV5-1 and TRBJ2-5; the match to TRBD2 covers 13 bases. Germline V CDR1 and CDR2: SGHRS, YFSETQ. V shed 3 bases and J 4 bases; nucleotides not matched to a gene: 6. This CDR3 comprises 16 residues. The CDR3 here is CASSSRLAGGTETQYF. The DNA of the CDR3 is TGCGCCAGCAGCTCCCGACTAGCGGGAGGTACAGAGACCCAGTACTTC.

This clone was seen a few times. The CDR3 DNA reads as TGTGCCAGCGACCCCGGGACTAGCGGGGTTGAGCAGTTCTTC. This encodes CASDPGTSGVEQFF. The chain has TRBV7-9 and TRBJ2-1; 13 bases align to TRBD2. CDR3 length: 14 residues. Germline V gene lookup returns CDR1 SEHNR and CDR2 FQNEAQ (reference sequence). Trimming took 8 bases from V and 9 from J; bases not matched to a gene: 7.

This clone appeared a few times. The CDR3 here is CAWAEGEQFF. CDR3 nucleotides: TGTGCCTGGGCCGAGGGTGAGCAGTTCTTC. The chain has TRBV30 and TRBJ2-1, with D tentatively TRBD2 (5 bases). Trimming removed 5 bases from V and 9 bases from J, with 8 bases in between. Germline V gene data show CDR1 as GTSNPN and CDR2 as SVGIG (reference sequence). The CDR3 totals 10 residues.

This clone has more than one count but fewer than ten. The rearrangement links TRBV19 to TRBJ2-2; D may be TRBD2 (5 bases). Germline CDR1 is LNHDA and CDR2 is SQIVND (reference sequence). V lost 6 bases and J lost 0, with 20 bases in between. The CDR3 runs 18 residues. This CDR3 reads CASSNYPLEGANTGELFF. CDR3 DNA: TGTGCCAGTAGCAACTATCCCCTTGAGGGAGCGAACACCGGGGAGCTGTTTTTT.

The chain uses TRBV6-6 and TRBJ1-2; the match to TRBD1 covers 9 bases. V was pared by 0 bases and J by 8 bases, with 1 base of the junction left unmatched. This CDR3 has 13 residues. The germline gives CDR1 MNHNY, CDR2 SVGAGI (reference sequence). The CDR3 is CASSYSDRGGYTF. As DNA, the CDR3 is TGTGCCAGCAGTTACTCGGACAGGGGAGGCTACACCTTC.

For this clone: This same CDR3 is encoded by further DNA sequences in the sample. The chain links TRBV4-2 to TRBJ2-7; 7 positions match TRBD1. Germline V gene sequence: CDR1 LGHNA, CDR2 YNFKEQ. V shed 0 bases and J 2 bases; nucleotides not matched to a gene: 4. This CDR3 region has 15 residues. CDR3 sequence reads: CASSQDRQGPYEQYF. CDR3 DNA: TGTGCCAGCAGCCAAGATAGACAGGGCCCCTACGAGCAGTACTTC.

The chain combines TRBV19 with TRBJ2-7; 7 nucleotides agree with TRBD1. Losses at the gene ends were 7 bases for V and 3 bases for J; bases not matched to a gene: 3. This CDR3 comprises 12 residues. Per the germline V gene, CDR1 is LNHDA and CDR2 is SQIVND (reference sequence). The CDR3, as DNA: TGTGCCAGTAAAGACAGGGACTACGAGCAGTACTTC. This gives the protein CASKDRDYEQYF.

The chain is built from TRBV7-3 and TRBJ1-4; 7 bases are shared with TRBD1. The CDR3 sequence is 13 residues long. V lost 8 bases, J lost 4 bases, and 4 bases stayed unmatched. Germline V gives CDR1 SGHTA, CDR2 FQGTGA. The chain's CDR3 is CASGTVVNEKLFF. In DNA form, the CDR3 reads TGTGCCAGCGGGACAGTAGTTAATGAAAAACTGTTTTTT. Full variable domain (missing parts from reference TRBV7-3 and TRBJ1-4): GAGVSQTPSNKVTEKGKYVELRCDPISGHTALYWYRQSLGQGPEFLIYFQGTGAADDSGLPNDRFFAVRPEGSVSTLKIQRTERGDSAVYLCASGTVVNEKLFFGSGTQLSVL.

The chain uses TRBV5-1 and TRBJ1-1, with D perhaps matching TRBD1 (5 bases). Trimming removed 2 bases from V and 6 bases from J, with 11 bases in between. The CDR3 contains 13 residues. Germline-derived CDR1 and CDR2 are SGHRS and YFSETQ. CDR3 protein: CASSLSGTAEAFF. The CDR3 bases are TGCGCCAGCAGCTTAAGCGGGACTGCTGAAGCTTTCTTT.

This clone was seen a handful of times. The chain has TRBV18 and TRBJ1-1; D may be TRBD1 (6 bases). Trimming took off 4 bases at V and 4 bases at J, with 13 bases between the two ends. CDR1 is KGHSH and CDR2 is LQKENI in the germline V gene. The CDR3 runs to 14 residues. The CDR3: CASSRQQGSTEAFF. The CDR3 DNA sequence: TGTGCCAGCTCACGTCAACAGGGAAGCACTGAAGCTTTCTTT.

J is TRBJ1-2 and V is TRBV19, with D unresolved. The V gene's germline CDR1 is LNHDA and CDR2 SQIVND (reference sequence). The V and J ends lost 5 bases and 5 bases respectively, with 12 bases between them. The CDR3 covers 13 residues. The CDR3 nucleotides are TGTGCCAGTAGTCGGGTGGATTATTATGGCTACACCTTC. It codes for CASSRVDYYGYTF.

This chain joins TRBV11-2 and TRBJ2-1; TRBD2 is a possible D gene (6 bases). Looked up from germline, CDR1 is SGHAT and CDR2 is FQNNGV. V lost 8 bases and J 0 bases, leaving 14 bases between the germline ends. There are 15 residues in the CDR3. The DNA for the CDR3 is TGTGCCAGCCGCCCTACCGGGAGCTCCTACAATGAGCAGTTCTTC. This codes for CASRPTGSSYNEQFF. Supplemented by reference TRBV11-2 and TRBJ2-1, the full variable domain reads EAGVAQSPRYKIIEKRQSVAFWCNPISGHATLYWYQQILGQGPKLLIQFQNNGVVDDSQLPKDRFSAERLKGVDSTLKIQPAKLEDSAVYLCASRPTGSSYNEQFFGPGTRLTVL.

This clone was picked up a small number of times. The chain uses TRBV2 and TRBJ2-6; D possibly corresponds to TRBD1 (6 bases). V was trimmed by 9 bases and J by 4 bases, leaving 13 bases between them. Germline lookup yields CDR1 SNHLY and CDR2 FYNNEI. This CDR3 comprises 14 residues. The CDR3 sequence is CASTGFGGANVLTF. The CDR3 nucleotides are TGTGCCAGTACAGGGTTCGGGGGGGCCAACGTCCTGACTTTC.

This clone was counted a few times. At the DNA level, this CDR3 is encoded by other sequences in the same sample as well. The chain uses TRBV2 and TRBJ2-5; unclear D gene. The CDR3 length is 12 residues. The V end lost 4 bases, the J end lost 1 base, and 4 bases lay between the germline ends. Germline V gene lookup returns CDR1 SNHLY and CDR2 FYNNEI. CDR3 residues: CASSGSQETQYF. CDR3 DNA sequence: TGTGCCAGCAGTGGCAGCCAAGAGACCCAGTACTTC.

As for this clone: Compared with germline, one end of the junction differs, possibly owing to a read error. V gene TRBV7-7 combines with J gene TRBJ2-3, with TRBD1 as a possible D gene (5 bases). CDR3 length: 14 amino acids. Germline assignment: CDR1 SSHAT and CDR2 FNYEAQ (reference sequence). CDR3 DNA: TGTGCTAGCAGCTCAGGGCAGAGCACAGATACGCAGTATTTT. Protein: CASSSGQSTDTQYF. The whole variable domain, remainder taken from reference TRBV7-7 and TRBJ2-3, is GAGVSQSPRYKVTKRGQDVTLRCDPISSHATLYWYQQALGQGPEFLTYFNYEAQPDKSGLPSDRFSAERPEGSISTLTIQRTEQRDSAMYRCASSSGQSTDTQYFGPGTRLTVL.

The chain links TRBV4-1 to TRBJ2-1, with 11 bases matching TRBD1. V lost 7 bases to trimming and J lost 7 bases; unmatched junction nucleotides: 6. Germline CDR1 and CDR2: MGHRA and YSYEKL. The CDR3 is 14 amino acids. This CDR3 is CASTLDRGQNEQFF. The CDR3 DNA follows: TGCGCCAGCACTTTGGACAGGGGGCAAAATGAGCAGTTCTTC.